This is a list of T cell receptor beta chains from one sample in a study of cytomegalovirus exposure and HLA in healthy donors. This table comes from immunoSEQ multiplex PCR, and its TCRdb copy is limited to in-frame clones, with some not included. The sample has 150,000 to 200,000 clones; 86% are singletons. Material for sequencing was PBMCs. The receptors derive from a woman under 30 in good health and CMV-seronegative. Each CDR3 is given with its conserved first and last residue. Not all rows give a size; the values are once, few, many and, for expanded clones, a class.

J gene: TRBJ2-5
clone size: .
V gene: TRBV2
CDR3 protein: CASRTSGRGYETQYF

J gene: TRBJ1-4
clone size: .
V gene: TRBV5-1
CDR3 protein: CASSLAPRGTNEKLFF

J gene: TRBJ2-2
clone size: .
V gene: TRBV23-1
CDR3 protein: CASSTWDSSNTGELFF

J gene: TRBJ2-3
clone size: .
V gene: TRBV28
CDR3 protein: CASSPRTSGTDTQYF

J gene: TRBJ2-6
clone size: .
V gene: TRBV15
CDR3 protein: CATSDRAGANVLTF

J gene: TRBJ1-1
clone size: few
V gene: TRBV10-3
CDR3 protein: CAISEGDRHAFF

J gene: TRBJ1-2
clone size: .
V gene: TRBV2
CDR3 protein: CASKSTGSLNYGYTF

J gene: TRBJ2-1
clone size: few
V gene: TRBV7-8
CDR3 protein: CASQSGVAGLFF

J gene: TRBJ1-1
clone size: .
V gene: TRBV27
CDR3 protein: CASSGTGLGDTEAFF

J gene: TRBJ2-7
clone size: few
V gene: TRBV10-2
CDR3 protein: CASSDPGQAYEQYF

J gene: TRBJ2-1
clone size: .
V gene: TRBV4-1
CDR3 protein: CASSQGRGTSRYNEQFF

J gene: TRBJ1-4
clone size: .
V gene: TRBV27
CDR3 protein: CASSPTSQSNEKLFF

J gene: TRBJ2-3
clone size: .
V gene: TRBV9
CDR3 protein: CASSRTGFTDTQYF

J gene: TRBJ1-1
clone size: .
V gene: TRBV27
CDR3 protein: CASGRGQINTEAFF

J gene: TRBJ2-5
clone size: .
V gene: TRBV5-1
CDR3 protein: CASSPGTGDSAQYF

J gene: TRBJ2-1
clone size: .
V gene: TRBV6-5
CDR3 protein: CASSYSRDKYNEQFF

J gene: TRBJ2-7
clone size: few
V gene: TRBV20-1
CDR3 protein: CSVDRTYEQYF

J gene: TRBJ2-7
clone size: once
V gene: TRBV5-1
CDR3 protein: CASSLDWTGGEQYF

J gene: TRBJ1-2
clone size: .
V gene: TRBV11-2
CDR3 protein: CASSLVRAGPVYGYTF

J gene: TRBJ1-2
clone size: .
V gene: TRBV4-1
CDR3 protein: CASSQAELSDSLEGYTF

J gene: TRBJ1-4
clone size: .
V gene: TRBV15
CDR3 protein: CATSRDRGGEKLFF

J gene: TRBJ1-2
clone size: .
V gene: TRBV6-1
CDR3 protein: CASSVGTGYGYTF

J gene: TRBJ1-3
clone size: .
V gene: TRBV6-6
CDR3 protein: CASSYSTGSSGNTIYF

J gene: TRBJ2-7
clone size: .
V gene: TRBV5-6
CDR3 protein: CASSLATSGRAYEQYF

J gene: TRBJ1-2
clone size: .
V gene: TRBV6-5
CDR3 protein: CASSYFGRSGGYTF

J gene: TRBJ2-2
clone size: .
V gene: TRBV4-1
CDR3 protein: CASSHHGGGASGELFF

J gene: TRBJ1-1
clone size: once
V gene: TRBV30
CDR3 protein: CALARDSEAFF

J gene: TRBJ2-5
clone size: .
V gene: TRBV18
CDR3 protein: CASSPRGANQETQYF

J gene: TRBJ2-7
clone size: .
V gene: TRBV5-6
CDR3 protein: CASSLLAGWIYEQYF

J gene: TRBJ1-5
clone size: .
V gene: TRBV2
CDR3 protein: CASSGTGNNQPQHF

J gene: TRBJ1-3
clone size: .
V gene: TRBV29-1
CDR3 protein: CSATPRGVLQSSGNTIYF

J gene: TRBJ1-1
clone size: few
V gene: TRBV6-1
CDR3 protein: CASSAGPYGGTEAFF

J gene: TRBJ2-3
clone size: .
V gene: TRBV21-1
CDR3 protein: CASSSRVRVGTSTDTQYF

J gene: TRBJ2-1
clone size: .
V gene: TRBV2
CDR3 protein: CASSEIFSWSSYNEQFF

J gene: TRBJ2-5
clone size: .
V gene: TRBV10-1
CDR3 protein: CASSATTGGVSSRETQYF

J gene: TRBJ1-4
clone size: .
V gene: TRBV6-1
CDR3 protein: CASSWQGNEKLFF

J gene: TRBJ1-3
clone size: .
V gene: TRBV27
CDR3 protein: CASSDRGPGNTIYF

J gene: TRBJ1-1
clone size: .
V gene: TRBV9
CDR3 protein: CASSVVDRGLAEAFF

J gene: TRBJ1-5
clone size: .
V gene: TRBV19
CDR3 protein: CASSIDRGSNQPQHF

J gene: TRBJ1-1
clone size: .
V gene: TRBV2
CDR3 protein: CASSGTEWGTAEAFF